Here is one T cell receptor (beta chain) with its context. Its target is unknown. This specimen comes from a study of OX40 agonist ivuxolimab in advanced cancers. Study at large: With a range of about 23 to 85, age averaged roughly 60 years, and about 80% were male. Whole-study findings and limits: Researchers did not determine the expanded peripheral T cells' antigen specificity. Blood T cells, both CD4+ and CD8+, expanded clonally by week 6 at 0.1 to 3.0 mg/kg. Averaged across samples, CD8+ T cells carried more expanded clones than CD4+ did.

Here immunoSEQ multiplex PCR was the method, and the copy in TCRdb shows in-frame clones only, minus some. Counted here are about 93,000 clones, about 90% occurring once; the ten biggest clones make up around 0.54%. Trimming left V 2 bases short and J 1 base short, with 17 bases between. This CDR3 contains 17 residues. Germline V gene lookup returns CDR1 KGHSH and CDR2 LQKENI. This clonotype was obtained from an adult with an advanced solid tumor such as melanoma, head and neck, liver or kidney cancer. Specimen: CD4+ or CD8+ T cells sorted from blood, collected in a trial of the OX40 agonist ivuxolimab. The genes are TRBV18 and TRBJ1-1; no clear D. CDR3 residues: CASSPFNDGTENTEAFF. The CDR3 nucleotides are TGTGCCAGCTCACCATTTAACGACGGAACAGAGAACACTGAAGCTTTCTTT. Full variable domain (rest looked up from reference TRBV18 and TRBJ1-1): NAGVMQNPRHLVRRRGQEARLRCSPMKGHSHVYWYRQLPEEGLKFMVYLQKENIIDESGMPKERFSAEFPKEGPSILRIQQVVRGDSAAYFCASSPFNDGTENTEAFFGQGTRLTVV.